A single sample is the source of the 10 T cell receptor beta chains below, sequenced in a study of control samples from healthy donors and cancer patients. The repertoire was sequenced with immunoSEQ multiplex PCR; TCRdb's copy has only in-frame clones and lacks some. The top ten hold about 1.9% of the sample, which has 70,000 to 90,000 clones, around nine tenths seen once. The sequenced sample consisted of PBMCs. These receptors came from a woman in her sixties or seventies with head and neck cancer.

The chain recombines TRBV24-1 with TRBJ2-2; 7 positions match TRBD1. From germline, CDR1 is KGHDR and CDR2 SFDVKD. After removal of 10 bases from V and 6 bases from J, the junction contained 7 bases not matched to a gene. The CDR3 covers 13 residues. The CDR3 loop is CATNGQAPGELFF. Here the CDR3 DNA reads TGTGCCACTAACGGACAGGCCCCCGGGGAGCTGTTTTTT.

In DNA, the CDR3 is TGTGCCAGCAGTTACAAGGGAGTCAGGTACTATGGCTACACCTTC. Translation gives CASSYKGVRYYGYTF. The V gene is TRBV6-2 or TRBV6-3, the J gene TRBJ1-2; no clear D gene. Germline V gene lookup returns CDR1 MNHEY and CDR2 SVGEGT. The CDR3 contains 15 residues. Trimming left V 2 bases short and J 3 bases short, with 13 bases between.

This clone was seen only once. The chain combines TRBV5-1 with TRBJ1-3, with 10 positions matching TRBD1. Germline lookup yields CDR1 SGHRS and CDR2 YFSETQ. The CDR3 loop spans 16 amino acids. After removal of 4 bases from V and 4 bases from J, the junction contained 8 bases not matched to a gene. The CDR3 sequence: CASSPQTGGLGNTIYF. CDR3 DNA: TGCGCCAGCAGCCCCCAGACAGGGGGCCTCGGAAACACCATATATTTT. Full variable domain (missing parts from reference TRBV5-1 and TRBJ1-3): KAGVTQTPRYLIKTRGQQVTLSCSPISGHRSVSWYQQTPGQGLQFLFEYFSETQRNKGNFPGRFSGRQFSNSRSEMNVSTLELGDSALYLCASSPQTGGLGNTIYFGEGSWLTVV.

The rearrangement links TRBV5-1 to TRBJ2-7; no definite D call. Per germline, CDR1 SGHRS and CDR2 YFSETQ. The CDR3 covers 15 residues. The V gene lost 0 bases and the J gene lost 4 bases, with 14 bases spanning the gap. CDR3 nucleotides: TGCGCCAGCAGCTTGGGGATAGGAGCTTCTTACGAGCAGTACTTC. This codes for CASSLGIGASYEQYF.

The V and J genes are TRBV19 and TRBJ1-1, with D perhaps matching TRBD1 (6 bases). This CDR3 contains 13 residues. Germline CDR1 reads LNHDA; CDR2 reads SQIVND (reference sequence). The V and J ends lost 6 bases and 2 bases respectively, with 10 bases between them. CDR3 coding DNA: TGTGCCAGTAGGGGACATACCAACACTGAAGCTTTCTTT. Translated: CASRGHTNTEAFF.

CDR3 amino acids: CASSPRQGARQETQYF. The CDR3 nucleotides read TGTGCCAGCAGTCCCCGACAGGGGGCGAGGCAAGAGACCCAGTACTTC. The rearrangement links TRBV28 to TRBJ2-5, with 10 bases that match TRBD1. CDR3 length: 16 amino acids. V shed 5 bases, J shed 2 bases, and the junction held 8 bases outside the gene matches. Germline V gene lookup returns CDR1 MDHEN and CDR2 SYDVKM.

The chain carries TRBV3-1 (or the pseudogene TRBV3-2) and TRBJ2-7; 11 nucleotides align to TRBD2. Germline V gene sequence: CDR1 LGHDT, CDR2 YNNKEL (reference sequence). The CDR3 runs to 16 residues. V trimming: 1 base; J trimming: 3 bases; junction bases outside the gene matches: 5. The CDR3 DNA follows: TGTGCCAGCAGCCAAGTTTCTAGCGGGAGGCTCTACGAGCAGTACTTC. It encodes CASSQVSSGRLYEQYF.

This rearrangement joins TRBV5-1 to TRBJ2-1; 8 nucleotides match TRBD2. Germline V lookup: CDR1 SGHRS, CDR2 YFSETQ. This CDR3 spans 18 amino acids. J lost 9 bases, V lost 1 base, and 18 bases had no gene match. CDR3 sequence (DNA): TGCGCCAGCAGCTTGAACGGACTAGCCTCTCCGGTAAGGGGTGAGCAGTTCTTC. Protein: CASSLNGLASPVRGEQFF.

The rearrangement joins TRBV4-1 to TRBJ2-7; 7 bases align to TRBD1. The V and J ends lost 1 base and 4 bases, in that order; junction bases with no gene match: 10. This CDR3 is built from 16 residues. Germline-derived CDR1 and CDR2 are MGHRA and YSYEKL. Written as DNA, the CDR3 is TGCGCCAGCAGCCAAGTCCACAGGGGAAGGTCGTACGAGCAGTACTTC. Translating it yields CASSQVHRGRSYEQYF.

The chain is built from TRBV7-6 and TRBJ2-3, with D perhaps matching TRBD2 (5 bases). The length of the CDR3 is 15 residues. V lost 4 bases and J lost 2, with 13 bases in between. Germline CDR1 is SGHVS and CDR2 is FNYEAQ. CDR3 in DNA: TGTGCCAGCAGCTGGACTGCAGGAGACACAGATACGCAGTATTTT. It yields the protein CASSWTAGDTDTQYF.